What follows are 29 T cell receptor beta chains derived from one specimen sequenced in a study of cytomegalovirus exposure and HLA in healthy donors. PCR was performed using 60 Vbeta and 13 Jbeta primers. The data were produced by immunoSEQ multiplex PCR, yet TCRdb's version contains in-frame clones alone and is incomplete. The sample lists approximately 81,000 clones, approximately 74% occurring once. Source material: PBMCs. These receptors originate from a middle-aged man in good health and CMV-seropositive.

This clone was seen a handful of times. The chain couples TRBV9 to TRBJ1-4; D might be TRBD1 (6 bases). The V end was cut by 5 bases, the J end by 6 bases, with 11 bases between. Germline values: CDR1 SGDLS, CDR2 YYNGEE. There are 13 residues in the CDR3. The CDR3 here is CASSRDTDEKLFF. The CDR3 DNA reads TGTGCCAGCAGTAGGGACACCGATGAAAAACTGTTTTTT.

CDR3 region: CASSPQTGTGELFF. The CDR3 DNA follows: TGTGCCAGCAGCCCCCAGACAGGGACCGGGGAGCTGTTTTTT. V is TRBV7-2 and J is TRBJ2-2; 7 bases are shared with TRBD1. V gave up 5 bases and J gave up 5 bases; unmatched junction bases: 5. Germline assignment: CDR1 SGHTA and CDR2 FQGNSA. There are 14 residues in the CDR3.

J is TRBJ2-7 and V is TRBV6-5; no clear D. This CDR3 region has 15 residues. CDR1 is MNHEY and CDR2 is SVGAGI in the germline V gene. Trimming took 0 bases from V and 0 from J, leaving 9 bases between them. The CDR3 nucleotides are TGTGCCAGCAGTTACTCCCCCAAGAGCTCCTACGAGCAGTACTTC. Protein sequence: CASSYSPKSSYEQYF.

The chain employs TRBV5-1 and TRBJ1-1, with a weak D call TRBD1 (6 bases). Germline values: CDR1 SGHRS, CDR2 YFSETQ. Trimming shortened V by 2 bases and J by 1 base, and 18 bases separated the two germline ends. The CDR3 length is 17 residues. The CDR3 nucleotides read TGCGCCAGCAGCTTTCGGCCCACGCTACAGGGGAACACTGAAGCTTTCTTT. Translation gives CASSFRPTLQGNTEAFF.

This clone was counted only a few times. The CDR3 DNA follows: TGTGCCAGCTTCACAGGGGAATTGTGGTTGGGATCAGCTTTCTTT. Its protein product is CASFTGELWLGSAFF. The chain uses TRBV6-1 and TRBJ1-1; 7 bases line up with TRBD1. With 8 bases clipped from V and 10 bases from J, the junction kept 19 bases outside the gene matches. CDR3 length equals 15 residues. The germline CDR1 and CDR2 sequences are MNHNS and SASEGT.

There are a few counts of this clone. This chain links TRBV6-1 with TRBJ1-4; D is uncertain. Germline assignment: CDR1 MNHNS and CDR2 SASEGT. CDR3 length: 15 amino acids. The ends were cut back, 2 bases at V and 4 bases at J, with 11 bases in the middle. DNA for the CDR3: TGTGCCAGCAGTGAAACTGGGAGCTTTAATGAAAAACTGTTTTTT. Residues: CASSETGSFNEKLFF.

This chain connects TRBV4-3 to TRBJ1-5, with a tentative D call TRBD1 (6 bases). There are 15 residues in the CDR3. V was shortened by 0 bases and J by 6 bases, with 12 bases between the two germline ends. Germline V CDR1 and CDR2: LGHNA, YSLEER. The CDR3: CASSQDLVDSQPQHF. In DNA form, the CDR3 reads TGCGCCAGCAGCCAAGATTTGGTGGACAGTCAGCCCCAGCATTTT.

The chain has TRBV27 and TRBJ2-3, with 7 positions matching TRBD2. Germline trimming cut 4 bases from V and 4 bases from J; bases unmatched to any gene: 8. The CDR3 spans 15 residues. Germline V gene data show CDR1 as MNHEY and CDR2 as SMNVEV (reference sequence). In DNA, the CDR3 is TGTGCCAGCAGTTCATGGGGGGGAGGGTCAGATACGCAGTATTTT. Amino acid sequence: CASSSWGGGSDTQYF.

This clone was recorded only once. One end of the junction does not line up with germline, which may come from a read error. This rearrangement joins TRBV7-2 to TRBJ2-1; perhaps TRBD1 as D (5 bases). This CDR3 has 14 amino acids. Germline CDR1 is SGHTA and CDR2 is FQGNSA. The CDR3 coding sequence is TGTGCCAGCACCTTATGGGGCACCTACAATGAGCAGTTCTTC. Protein: CASTLWGTYNEQFF. Full variable domain (missing parts from reference TRBV7-2 and TRBJ2-1): GAGVSQSPSNKVTEKGKDVELRCDPISGHTALYWYRQSLGQGLEFLIYFQGNSAPDKSGLPSDRFSAERTGGSVSTLTIQRTQQEDSAVYLCASTLWGTYNEQFFGPGTRLTVL.

This clone was detected only a few times. The chain links TRBV6-5 to TRBJ2-2, with D maybe TRBD1 (5 bases). This CDR3 comprises 15 residues. Germline lookup yields CDR1 MNHEY and CDR2 SVGAGI. V shed 6 bases and J shed 5 bases, with 16 bases lying between them. This CDR3 reads CASRGQEDTTGELFF. The CDR3, as DNA: TGTGCCAGCAGAGGGCAAGAGGACACTACCGGGGAGCTGTTTTTT.

This chain links TRBV19 with TRBJ2-2; weak D call: TRBD2 (5 bases). V lost 3 bases and J 2 bases, leaving 7 bases between the germline ends. The CDR3 has 14 amino acids. Germline values: CDR1 LNHDA, CDR2 SQIVND (reference sequence). CDR3 sequence (DNA): TGTGCCAGTAGTATCTCGGGAAACACCGGGGAGCTGTTTTTT. This gives the protein CASSISGNTGELFF.

V and J are TRBV6-6 and TRBJ2-3, with a tentative D call TRBD2 (5 bases). The CDR3 has 15 amino acids. The germline V gene has CDR1 MNHNY and CDR2 SVGAGI (reference sequence). V shed 4 bases and J shed 1 base, with 12 bases lying between them. The CDR3 nucleotides are TGTGCCAGCAGTTCCGCGGAGGTAGGCACAGATACGCAGTATTTT. Translation: CASSSAEVGTDTQYF.

This clone was seen a single time. The chain employs TRBV2 and TRBJ2-1; TRBD2 aligns across 13 bases. With V trimmed by 6 bases and J by 10 bases, 9 bases remained unmatched. The CDR3 is 15 amino acids. Germline assignment: CDR1 SNHLY and CDR2 FYNNEI. The CDR3 here is CASRPGLAGRGEQFF. The CDR3 DNA follows: TGTGCCAGCAGGCCGGGACTAGCGGGACGTGGCGAGCAGTTCTTC.

The chain couples TRBV4-3 to TRBJ2-3; 9 bases match TRBD1. The V gene's germline CDR1 is LGHNA and CDR2 YSLEER. Unmatched junction bases numbered 15, after V lost 3 bases and J lost 5 bases. This CDR3 contains 18 residues. The CDR3 bases are TGCGCCAGCAGCCACCTAGTACCCGGGACAGGGCCGGGAGATACGCAGTATTTT. Amino acids: CASSHLVPGTGPGDTQYF.

The rearrangement links TRBV27 to TRBJ2-1; no definite D call. V shed 3 bases and J shed 9 bases, with 12 bases lying between them. The CDR3 runs 13 residues. Germline V gives CDR1 MNHEY, CDR2 SMNVEV (reference sequence). CDR3 in DNA: TGTGCCAGCAGTTTGCTGGCCCGAGGTGAGCAGTTCTTC. Translation gives CASSLLARGEQFF.

The genes are TRBV5-1 and TRBJ2-3; weak D call: TRBD2 (6 bases). Trimming shortened V by 6 bases and J by 3 bases, and 14 bases separated the two germline ends. Germline-derived CDR1 and CDR2 are SGHRS and YFSETQ. CDR3 length equals 14 residues. The CDR3 region has the DNA TGCGCCAGCACTGGGGGGATTTATACAGATACGCAGTATTTT. As protein: CASTGGIYTDTQYF.

This clone was recorded a few times. The V gene is TRBV7-9, the J gene TRBJ2-3; possible D gene TRBD2, 6 bases. The V and J ends lost 1 base and 5 bases respectively, with 10 bases between them. Germline CDR1 SEHNR, CDR2 FQNEAQ (reference sequence). CDR3 length: 14 residues. As DNA, the CDR3 is TGTGCCAGCAGCTTAGAAGGTAGCGGAGATACGCAGTATTTT. It yields the protein CASSLEGSGDTQYF.

The chain joins TRBV30 to TRBJ1-5, with D maybe TRBD1 (6 bases). This CDR3 spans 13 amino acids. V gave up 8 bases and J gave up 7 bases, with 18 bases separating them. Germline CDR1 reads GTSNPN; CDR2 reads SVGIG (reference sequence). The CDR3 region has the DNA TGTGCCGCTCAGGGGAACCGAGAACAGCCCCAGCATTTT. Protein: CAAQGNREQPQHF.

The genes are TRBV5-6 and TRBJ1-2, with TRBD1 as a possible D gene (6 bases). Per the germline V gene, CDR1 is SGHDT and CDR2 is YYEEEE. V lost 4 bases, J lost 8 bases, and 18 bases lay in between. The CDR3 length is 14 residues. The CDR3 region is CASSTPDRFRGYTF. CDR3 nucleotides: TGTGCCAGCAGCACCCCGGACAGATTTAGGGGCTACACCTTC. The full variable domain, its missing parts supplied by reference TRBV5-6 and TRBJ1-2, is DAGVTQSPTHLIKTRGQQVTLRCSPKSGHDTVSWYQQALGQGPQFIFQYYEEEERQRGNFPDRFSGHQFPNYSSELNVNALLLGDSALYLCASSTPDRFRGYTFGSGTRLTVV.

This clone is labeled as medium-sized. The chain recombines TRBV4-3 with TRBJ2-1; 7 positions match TRBD1. Germline trimming cut 0 bases from V and 2 bases from J; bases unmatched to any gene: 4. In germline, CDR1 is LGHNA, CDR2 YSLEER. The CDR3 has 16 residues. For the CDR3, the DNA is TGCGCCAGCAGCCAAGATGCCGACAGGGCCTACAATGAGCAGTTCTTC. It codes for CASSQDADRAYNEQFF.

This clone was seen only a few times. The genes are TRBV6-6 and TRBJ2-1; D remains unclear. From germline, CDR1 is MNHNY and CDR2 SVGAGI (reference sequence). Deletions cut 5 bases from V and 10 bases from J, with 6 bases between. This CDR3 is 10 amino acids long. The CDR3 region is CASSRGEQFF. CDR3 nucleotide sequence: TGTGCCAGCAGTCGTGGCGAGCAGTTCTTC.

This clone was recorded once. V is TRBV27 and J is TRBJ2-2; 16 positions match TRBD2. The CDR3 has 17 residues. The V gene end was trimmed by 4 bases and the J gene end by 5 bases; junction bases not matched to a gene: 4. CDR1 MNHEY and CDR2 SMNVEV come from the germline V gene (reference sequence). CDR3 in amino acids: CASSSGTSGGATGELFF. Here the CDR3 DNA reads TGTGCCAGCAGTTCCGGGACTAGCGGGGGGGCGACCGGGGAGCTGTTTTTT.

This chain links TRBV28 with TRBJ1-1; D is ambiguous. The CDR3 has 16 residues. Trimming pared 6 bases from V and 2 bases from J, leaving 19 bases between. Germline CDR1 is MDHEN and CDR2 is SYDVKM. The CDR3 DNA reads TGTGCCAGCAGCAGCGCCGGAGAGCCGTACAACACTGAAGCTTTCTTT. It encodes CASSSAGEPYNTEAFF.

This clone was found once. The chain couples TRBV7-6 to TRBJ2-3; D is unclear. The V gene's germline CDR1 is SGHVS and CDR2 FNYEAQ. V dropped 1 base and J dropped 4 bases, with 9 bases sitting between them. CDR3 length: 14 amino acids. CDR3 region: CASSLETYADTQYF. In DNA, the CDR3 is TGTGCCAGCAGCTTAGAAACCTACGCAGATACGCAGTATTTT.

The chain employs TRBV2 and TRBJ1-5; possibly TRBD1 for D (6 bases). The CDR3 covers 15 residues. Germline V gene sequence: CDR1 SNHLY, CDR2 FYNNEI. Trimming shortened V by 10 bases and J by 0 bases, and 16 bases separated the two germline ends. The chain's CDR3 is CATATGLYSNQPQHF. The CDR3 DNA reads as TGTGCCACTGCTACAGGGCTTTATAGCAATCAGCCCCAGCATTTT.

This clone was picked up a small number of times. This chain uses TRBV10-2 with TRBJ1-6, with D perhaps matching TRBD1 (5 bases). Germline V gene data show CDR1 as WSHSY and CDR2 as SAAADI. The length of the CDR3 is 17 residues. Trimming removed 2 bases at V and 8 bases at J, with 19 bases between. CDR3 sequence reads: CASSETDPGLVHSPLHF. The DNA of the CDR3 is TGCGCCAGCAGTGAGACGGACCCGGGACTGGTTCATTCACCCCTCCACTTT.

V gene TRBV5-6 combines with J gene TRBJ1-1; D unclear. This CDR3 spans 14 amino acids. V dropped 2 bases and J dropped 4 bases, with 12 bases sitting between them. The germline V gene has CDR1 SGHDT and CDR2 YYEEEE. CDR3 coding DNA: TGTGCCAGCAGCTTCGGAGGGATTGCCACTGAAGCTTTCTTT. Protein: CASSFGGIATEAFF.

This chain uses TRBV27 with TRBJ2-1, with 14 nucleotides matching TRBD2. The CDR3 has 15 amino acids. The junction had 7 bases not matched to a gene; V was cut back by 6 bases and J by 9 bases. Germline CDR1 is MNHEY and CDR2 is SMNVEV (reference sequence). For the CDR3, the DNA is TGTGCCAGCAGAATCGGGACTAGCGGGAGTATTGAGCAGTTCTTC. Amino acids: CASRIGTSGSIEQFF.

With regard to this clone: Other DNA sequences in this sample translate to the same CDR3. The chain links TRBV13 to TRBJ2-5; 8 bases align to TRBD1. There are 14 residues in the CDR3. Germline V gene sequence: CDR1 PRHDT, CDR2 FYEKMQ (reference sequence). Trimming at V came to 3 bases and at J to 2 bases, leaving 2 bases not matched to a gene. Written as DNA, the CDR3 is TGTGCCAGCAGCTTCAGGGGGCTGCAAGAGACCCAGTACTTC. Its translation: CASSFRGLQETQYF.